This T cell receptor (beta chain) was documented in a study of CD8+CD57+ T cells in acquired aplastic anemia. The patients chosen for sequencing had shown expansion of CD8+CD57+ cells (detected by flow cytometry). Genomic DNA, the template, was used for profiling of the TCR beta VDJ and CDR3. TCRdb redid the calling of the reads with MiXCR, one entry per CDR3 protein. The data hold 210,000 or so distinct CDR3 sequences, with almost 50% observed a single time. V was pared by 6 bases and J by 6 bases, with 9 bases between. The CDR3 is 13 residues long. The clonotype comes from a human donor with aplastic anemia. Sequencing used sorted CD4+, CD8+, or CD8+CD57+ T cells (not recorded which) from PBMCs. V gene TRBV12-3 or TRBV12-4 combines with J gene TRBJ1-6; D remains ambiguous. The CDR3 DNA follows: TGTGCCAGCAGGGCATCGGGTAATTCACCCCTCCACTTT. It codes for CASRASGNSPLHF.